Below are 23 T cell receptor beta chains sequenced from a single sample in a study of cytomegalovirus exposure and HLA in healthy donors. Primers for the PCR totalled 60 Vbeta and 13 Jbeta. TCRdb's table, derived via immunoSEQ multiplex PCR, lists solely in-frame clones and lacks some. There are about 200,000 clones in the sample; over 60% occur only once, and around 1.8% lies in the top ten. Material: PBMCs. These receptors were taken from a man between 18 and 35 years old in good health and CMV-seronegative.

This rearrangement joins TRBV10-3 to TRBJ2-5, with 11 bases identical to TRBD2. CDR1 ENHRY and CDR2 SYGVKD come from the germline V gene. The J segment lost 4 bases and the V segment lost 3 bases, leaving 13 bases of the junction unmatched. The CDR3 contains 18 residues. The CDR3 protein is CAISEPLAGGSFLETQYF. The CDR3 DNA follows: TGTGCCATCAGTGAACCTCTAGCGGGAGGTTCTTTTCTAGAGACCCAGTACTTC.

This rearrangement joins TRBV27 to TRBJ2-7, with 7 positions matching TRBD2. Germline lookup yields CDR1 MNHEY and CDR2 SMNVEV (reference sequence). J was trimmed by 3 bases and V by 5 bases; bases with no gene match: 13. This CDR3 has 16 residues. Written as DNA, the CDR3 is TGTGCCAGCAGTAGTAGAGGCGGGAGCCTCTACTACGAGCAGTACTTC. Protein sequence: CASSSRGGSLYYEQYF.

The rearrangement joins TRBV18 to TRBJ2-1, with D tentatively TRBD1 (5 bases). V was pared by 0 bases and J by 3 bases, with 18 bases between. This CDR3 has 18 amino acids. The germline V gene encodes CDR1 KGHSH and CDR2 LQKENI. The CDR3 bases are TGTGCCAGCTCACCACCGAGAGTAGAAGGGGTCAACTACAATGAGCAGTTCTTC. Translating it yields CASSPPRVEGVNYNEQFF.

The chain links TRBV2 to TRBJ2-3, with D tentatively TRBD2 (7 bases). The germline V gene has CDR1 SNHLY and CDR2 FYNNEI. V was cut by 0 bases and J by 2 bases, with 15 bases left in between. CDR3 size: 17 residues. CDR3 in amino acids: CASSEAGGAFPTDTQYF. The CDR3 nucleotides read TGTGCCAGCAGTGAAGCGGGGGGGGCATTCCCCACAGATACGCAGTATTTT.

The CDR3 coding sequence is TGTGCCAGCAGCCCCATGCAGGGGAACACCGGGGAGCTGTTTTTT. This encodes CASSPMQGNTGELFF. The chain couples TRBV7-3 to TRBJ2-2; D might be TRBD1 (5 bases). The V gene's germline CDR1 is SGHTA and CDR2 FQGTGA. V lost 5 bases to trimming and J lost 1 base, with 11 bases between them. CDR3 length: 15 amino acids.

This chain joins TRBV4-3 and TRBJ2-1; D is perhaps TRBD2 (6 bases). In germline, CDR1 is LGHNA, CDR2 YSLEER. This CDR3 is 14 amino acids long. V was cut by 4 bases and J by 4 bases, with 11 bases left in between. The CDR3 sequence is CASSLLGGYNEQFF. CDR3 coding DNA: TGCGCCAGCAGCCTTCTGGGGGGTTACAATGAGCAGTTCTTC.

Regarding this clone: This CDR3 is also generated by other DNA sequences in the sample. This chain joins TRBV19 and TRBJ1-2; unclear D gene. V lost 3 bases and J lost 1, with 9 bases in between. The CDR3 is 14 residues long. CDR1 and CDR2 (germline): LNHDA, SQIVND (reference sequence). CDR3 sequence reads: CASSIGGSNYGYTF. CDR3 bases: TGTGCCAGTAGTATCGGAGGCAGTAACTATGGCTACACCTTC.

The chain employs TRBV9 and TRBJ2-5; a possible D gene is TRBD2 (5 bases). Germline assignment: CDR1 SGDLS and CDR2 YYNGEE. V lost 0 bases and J lost 5, with 8 bases in between. The CDR3 covers 13 residues. The CDR3 nucleotides read TGTGCCAGCAGCGTAGGGGGAGTGGAGACCCAGTACTTC. It is translated as CASSVGGVETQYF.

The chain links TRBV11-2 to TRBJ1-6; possible D gene TRBD1, 5 bases. Trimming stripped 3 bases from V and 5 bases from J, with 8 bases between. Germline V gives CDR1 SGHAT, CDR2 FQNNGV. This CDR3 region has 14 residues. For the CDR3, the DNA is TGTGCCAGCAGCTTCCAGGGTAATAATTCACCCCTCCACTTT. Translating gives CASSFQGNNSPLHF.

This chain joins TRBV7-8 and TRBJ2-2, with 7 bases lining up with TRBD1. J lost 2 bases, V lost 5 bases, and 5 bases had no gene match. The CDR3 is 15 amino acids. CDR1 SGHVS and CDR2 FQNEAQ come from the germline V gene. The CDR3 region has the DNA TGTGCCAGCAGCCCGGGGACAGTTAACACCGGGGAGCTGTTTTTT. Protein: CASSPGTVNTGELFF. Supplemented by reference TRBV7-8 and TRBJ2-2, the full variable domain reads GAGVSQSPRYKVAKRGQDVALRCDPISGHVSLFWYQQALGQGPEFLTYFQNEAQLDKSGLPSDRFFAERPEGSVSTLKIQRTQQEDSAVYLCASSPGTVNTGELFFGEGSRLTVL.

A single count supports this clone. The V gene is TRBV5-7, the J gene TRBJ2-1; 15 nucleotides line up with TRBD2. TRBV5-7 is assigned to the ORF class and has an uncertain function. Trimming at V came to 4 bases and at J to 9 bases, leaving 5 bases not matched to a gene. The CDR3 sequence is 15 residues long. CDR3 in amino acids: CASSGGLAGGGEQFF. The CDR3 DNA sequence: TGTGCCAGCAGCGGTGGACTAGCGGGAGGGGGTGAGCAGTTCTTC.

The chain is built from TRBV9 and TRBJ2-2; 9 bases are a match to TRBD2. Per germline, CDR1 SGDLS and CDR2 YYNGEE. J was trimmed by 1 base and V by 0 bases; bases with no gene match: 10. The CDR3 is 19 residues long. The CDR3 spells CASSVALRRGGGNTGELFF. For the CDR3, the DNA is TGTGCCAGCAGCGTAGCTTTGCGGCGGGGGGGCGGGAACACCGGGGAGCTGTTTTTT.

The chain joins TRBV30 to TRBJ1-1; weak D call: TRBD1 (5 bases). Trimming pared 6 bases from V and 1 base from J, leaving 21 bases between. The CDR3 spans 16 residues. Germline V lookup: CDR1 GTSNPN, CDR2 SVGIG (reference sequence). This CDR3 is CACSPRGTGRNTEAFF. CDR3 DNA sequence: TGTGCCTGTTCACCGCGGGGGACGGGCAGGAACACTGAAGCTTTCTTT.

The chain combines TRBV29-1 with TRBJ2-7; 10 bases agree with TRBD1. V was pared by 6 bases and J by 5 bases, with 7 bases of the junction left unmatched. Germline-derived CDR1 and CDR2 are SQVTM and ANQGSEA. This CDR3 spans 13 amino acids. CDR3 amino acids: CSVPGQGSDEQYF. CDR3 in DNA: TGCAGCGTCCCGGGACAGGGGAGCGACGAGCAGTACTTC.

The chain joins TRBV12-5 to TRBJ2-1; 9 positions agree with TRBD2. With V trimmed by 3 bases and J by 7 bases, 7 bases remained unmatched. The CDR3 covers 15 residues. Germline CDR1 LGHNT, CDR2 FRNRAP. The CDR3 nucleotides read TGTGCTAGTGGTTTTGGGCGGGAGGGCCTGAATGAGCAGTTCTTC. Translated: CASGFGREGLNEQFF.

The rearrangement links TRBV29-1 to TRBJ2-2; D is possibly TRBD1 (5 bases). Germline CDR1 reads SQVTM; CDR2 reads ANQGSEA. Trimming left V 2 bases short and J 5 bases short, with 18 bases between. This CDR3 contains 16 residues. This chain's CDR3 is CSVELPPDIGTGELFF. In nucleotides, the CDR3 is TGCAGCGTTGAACTGCCCCCGGACATAGGAACCGGGGAGCTGTTTTTT.

The V gene is TRBV29-1, the J gene TRBJ2-7, with D tentatively TRBD2 (6 bases). The CDR3 sequence is 14 residues long. V was cut by 6 bases and J by 8 bases, with 23 bases left in between. The V gene's germline CDR1 is SQVTM and CDR2 ANQGSEA. The DNA for the CDR3 is TGCAGCGTGAGAGCCGGGACGTCGGGGGACCAGCAGTACTTC. Protein: CSVRAGTSGDQQYF.

CDR3: CASSQAGQGDSKNIQYF. CDR3 nucleotides: TGCGCCAGCAGCCAAGCGGGACAGGGGGATTCCAAAAACATTCAGTACTTC. The gene calls are TRBV4-3 and TRBJ2-4, with 11 bases matching TRBD1. CDR1 and CDR2 from the germline V gene are LGHNA and YSLEER. The CDR3 extends over 17 amino acids. V gave up 1 base and J gave up 2 bases; unmatched junction bases: 4.

The chain is built from TRBV9 and TRBJ2-7, with D unresolved. The CDR3 loop spans 14 amino acids. The germline V gene encodes CDR1 SGDLS and CDR2 YYNGEE. V was shortened by 0 bases and J by 3 bases, with 10 bases between the two germline ends. CDR3 loop: CASSVADLSYEQYF. The CDR3 DNA sequence: TGTGCCAGCAGCGTAGCCGATCTAAGCTACGAGCAGTACTTC.

The chain links TRBV27 to TRBJ2-7; a weak D match, TRBD2 (5 bases). The germline V gene has CDR1 MNHEY and CDR2 SMNVEV (reference sequence). V was pared by 3 bases and J by 5 bases, with 35 bases between. This CDR3 contains 21 residues. The CDR3 sequence is CASSFQPTGLPGQELMDEQYF. The DNA of the CDR3 is TGTGCCAGCAGTTTCCAGCCCACCGGACTCCCTGGTCAGGAACTCATGGACGAGCAGTACTTC.

This clone showed up just a few times. The chain joins TRBV18 to TRBJ1-1, with TRBD1 identical over 8 bases. The germline V gene encodes CDR1 KGHSH and CDR2 LQKENI. The CDR3 has 13 residues. V dropped 3 bases and J dropped 3; count of bases not matched to a gene: 0. The CDR3 DNA is TGTGCCAGCTCACCGGACAGGGACACTGAAGCTTTCTTT. This encodes CASSPDRDTEAFF.

V usage is TRBV30 and J usage is TRBJ1-6; no clear D. CDR3 length: 13 amino acids. V was trimmed by 2 bases and J by 8 bases, leaving 10 bases between them. Germline V gene data show CDR1 as GTSNPN and CDR2 as SVGIG (reference sequence). CDR3 sequence: CAWSPRRDSPLHF. In nucleotides, the CDR3 is TGTGCCTGGAGTCCCCGACGGGATTCACCCCTCCACTTT.

About this clone itself: The same CDR3 arises from other DNA sequences in this sample as well. This chain's CDR3 is CAYARDRSYGYTF. The CDR3 DNA reads as TGTGCCTACGCACGGGACAGGTCATATGGCTACACCTTC. This chain connects TRBV30 to TRBJ1-2; TRBD1 matches 8 bases. The trim removed 7 bases at V and 5 bases at J, leaving 9 bases unmatched. This CDR3 has 13 amino acids. The germline CDR1 and CDR2 sequences are GTSNPN and SVGIG (reference sequence).